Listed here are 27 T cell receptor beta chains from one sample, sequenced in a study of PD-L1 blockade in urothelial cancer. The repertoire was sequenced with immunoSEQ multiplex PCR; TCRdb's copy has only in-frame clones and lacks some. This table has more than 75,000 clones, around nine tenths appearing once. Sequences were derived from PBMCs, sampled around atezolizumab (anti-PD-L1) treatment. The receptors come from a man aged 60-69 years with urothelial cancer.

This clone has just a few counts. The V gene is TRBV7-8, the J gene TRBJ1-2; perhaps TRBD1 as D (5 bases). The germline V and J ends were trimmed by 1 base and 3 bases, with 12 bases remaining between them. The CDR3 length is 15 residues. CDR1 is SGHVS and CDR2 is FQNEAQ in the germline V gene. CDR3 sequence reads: CASSLGRQFDYGYTF. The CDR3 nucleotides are TGTGCCAGCAGCTTAGGGAGACAGTTTGACTATGGCTACACCTTC.

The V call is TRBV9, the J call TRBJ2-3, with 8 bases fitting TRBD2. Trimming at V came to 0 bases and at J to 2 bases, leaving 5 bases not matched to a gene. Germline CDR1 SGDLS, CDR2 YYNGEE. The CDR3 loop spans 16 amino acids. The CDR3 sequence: CASSVVPSGFTDTQYF. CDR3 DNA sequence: TGTGCCAGCAGCGTAGTCCCTAGCGGGTTCACAGATACGCAGTATTTT. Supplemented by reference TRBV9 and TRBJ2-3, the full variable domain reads DSGVTQTPKHLITATGQRVTLRCSPRSGDLSVYWYQQSLDQGLQFLIQYYNGEERAKGNILERFSAQQFPDLHSELNLSSLELGDSALYFCASSVVPSGFTDTQYFGPGTRLTVL.

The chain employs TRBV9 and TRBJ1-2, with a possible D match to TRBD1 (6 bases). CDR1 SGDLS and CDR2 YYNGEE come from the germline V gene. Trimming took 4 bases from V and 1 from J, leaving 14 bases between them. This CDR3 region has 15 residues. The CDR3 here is CASSYDGTFNYGYTF. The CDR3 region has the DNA TGTGCCAGCAGCTACGACGGGACATTTAACTATGGCTACACCTTC.

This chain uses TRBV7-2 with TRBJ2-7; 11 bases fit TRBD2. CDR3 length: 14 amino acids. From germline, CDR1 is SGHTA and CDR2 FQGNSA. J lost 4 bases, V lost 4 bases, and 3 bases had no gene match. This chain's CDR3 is CASSSTSGAYEQYF. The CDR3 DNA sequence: TGTGCCAGCAGCTCGACTAGCGGGGCTTACGAGCAGTACTTC.

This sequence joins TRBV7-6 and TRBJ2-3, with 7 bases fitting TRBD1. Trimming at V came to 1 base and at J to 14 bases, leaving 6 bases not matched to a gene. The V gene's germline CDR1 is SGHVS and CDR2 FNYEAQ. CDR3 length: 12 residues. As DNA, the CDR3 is TGTGCCAGCAGCTTAGATACAGGGGCTCCGTATTTT. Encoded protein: CASSLDTGAPYF.

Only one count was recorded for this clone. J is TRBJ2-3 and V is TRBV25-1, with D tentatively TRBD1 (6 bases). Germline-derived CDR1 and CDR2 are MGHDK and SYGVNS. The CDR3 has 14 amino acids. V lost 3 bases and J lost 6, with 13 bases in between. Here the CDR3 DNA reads TGTGCCAGCAGTGAGATGGGGGCCAGGGATACGCAGTATTTT. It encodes CASSEMGARDTQYF.

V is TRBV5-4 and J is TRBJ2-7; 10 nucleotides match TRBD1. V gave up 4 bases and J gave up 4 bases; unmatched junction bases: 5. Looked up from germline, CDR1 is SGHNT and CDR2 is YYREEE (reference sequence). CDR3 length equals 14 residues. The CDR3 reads CASSRTGGVYEQYF. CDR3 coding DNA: TGTGCCAGCAGCCGGACAGGGGGGGTTTACGAGCAGTACTTC.

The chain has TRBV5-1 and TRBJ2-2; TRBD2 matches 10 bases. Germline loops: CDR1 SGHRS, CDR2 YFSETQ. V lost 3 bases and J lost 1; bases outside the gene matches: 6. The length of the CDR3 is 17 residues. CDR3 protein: CASSYYGLAVNTGELFF. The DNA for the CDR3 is TGCGCCAGCAGCTACTACGGACTAGCGGTGAACACCGGGGAGCTGTTTTTT.

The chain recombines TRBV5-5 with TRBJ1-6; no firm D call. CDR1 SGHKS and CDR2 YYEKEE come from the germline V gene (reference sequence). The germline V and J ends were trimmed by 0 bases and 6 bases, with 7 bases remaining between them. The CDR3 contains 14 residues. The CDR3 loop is CASSLGYGNSPLHF. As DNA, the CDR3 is TGTGCCAGCAGCTTGGGATACGGTAATTCACCCCTCCACTTT.

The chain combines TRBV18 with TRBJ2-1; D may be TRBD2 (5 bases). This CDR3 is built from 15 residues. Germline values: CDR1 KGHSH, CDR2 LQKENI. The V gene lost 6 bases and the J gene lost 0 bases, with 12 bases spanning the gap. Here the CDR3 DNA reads TGTGCCAGCTCGGATAGCGTTCCCTCCTACAATGAGCAGTTCTTC. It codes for CASSDSVPSYNEQFF.

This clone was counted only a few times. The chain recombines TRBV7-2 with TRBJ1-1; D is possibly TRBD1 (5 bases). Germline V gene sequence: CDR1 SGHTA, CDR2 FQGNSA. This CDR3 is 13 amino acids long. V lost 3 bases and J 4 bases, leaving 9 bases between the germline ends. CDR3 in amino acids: CASSFGGATEAFF. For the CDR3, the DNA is TGTGCCAGCAGCTTCGGGGGAGCCACTGAAGCTTTCTTT.

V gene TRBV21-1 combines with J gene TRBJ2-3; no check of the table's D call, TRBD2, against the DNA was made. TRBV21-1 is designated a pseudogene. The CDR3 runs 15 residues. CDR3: CASNSRAPNTDTQYF. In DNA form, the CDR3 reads TGTGCCAGCAATTCTAGAGCCCCTAACACAGATACGCAGTATTTT.

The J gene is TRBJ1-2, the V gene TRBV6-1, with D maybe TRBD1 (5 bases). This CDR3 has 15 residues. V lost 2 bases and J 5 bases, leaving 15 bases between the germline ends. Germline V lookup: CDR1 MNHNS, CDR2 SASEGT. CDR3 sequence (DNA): TGTGCCAGCAGTGAAAGTTCTCGGGGGTTTTATGGCTACACCTTC. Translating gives CASSESSRGFYGYTF.

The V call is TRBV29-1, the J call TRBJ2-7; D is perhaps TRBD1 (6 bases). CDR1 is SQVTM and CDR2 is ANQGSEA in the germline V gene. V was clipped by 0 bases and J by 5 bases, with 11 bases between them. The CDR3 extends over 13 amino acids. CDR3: CSVEEGARNEQYF. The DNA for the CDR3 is TGCAGCGTTGAAGAGGGGGCGAGGAACGAGCAGTACTTC.

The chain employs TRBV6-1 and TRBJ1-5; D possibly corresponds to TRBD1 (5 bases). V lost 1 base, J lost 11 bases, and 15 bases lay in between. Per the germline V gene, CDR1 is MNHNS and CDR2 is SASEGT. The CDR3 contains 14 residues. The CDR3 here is CASSEGPGTWAQHF. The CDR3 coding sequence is TGTGCCAGCAGTGAAGGACCGGGGACTTGGGCCCAGCATTTT.

For the CDR3, the DNA is TGTGCCAGCAGGTACGGACTAGCGGGAGGCTTGTACGAGCAGTACTTC. This translates into CASRYGLAGGLYEQYF. The chain combines TRBV28 with TRBJ2-7; 14 nucleotides line up with TRBD2. The CDR3 covers 16 residues. V lost 6 bases, J lost 4 bases, and 8 bases stayed unmatched. Germline lookup yields CDR1 MDHEN and CDR2 SYDVKM.

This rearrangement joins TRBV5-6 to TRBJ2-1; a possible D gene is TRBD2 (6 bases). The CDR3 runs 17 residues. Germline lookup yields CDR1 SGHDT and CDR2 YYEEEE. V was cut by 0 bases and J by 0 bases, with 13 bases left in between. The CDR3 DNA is TGTGCCAGCAGCTTGGTTACTACGACTAGCTCCTACAATGAGCAGTTCTTC. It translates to CASSLVTTTSSYNEQFF.

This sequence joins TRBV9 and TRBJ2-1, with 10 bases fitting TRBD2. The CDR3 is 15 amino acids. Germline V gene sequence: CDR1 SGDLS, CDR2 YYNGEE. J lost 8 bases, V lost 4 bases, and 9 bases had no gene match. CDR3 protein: CASSKGLATGHEQFF. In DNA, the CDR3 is TGTGCCAGCAGCAAGGGACTAGCGACGGGGCATGAGCAGTTCTTC.

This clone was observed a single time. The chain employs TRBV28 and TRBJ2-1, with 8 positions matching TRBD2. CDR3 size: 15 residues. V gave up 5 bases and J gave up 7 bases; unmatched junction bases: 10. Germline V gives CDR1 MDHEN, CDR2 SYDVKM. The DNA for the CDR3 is TGTGCCAGCAGTCAAGCGGGAGTCGGGTTAAATGAGCAGTTCTTC. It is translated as CASSQAGVGLNEQFF.

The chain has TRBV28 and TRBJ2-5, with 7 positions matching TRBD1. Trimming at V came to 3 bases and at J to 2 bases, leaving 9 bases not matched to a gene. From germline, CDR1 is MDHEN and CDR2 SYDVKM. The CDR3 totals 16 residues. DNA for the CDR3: TGTGCCAGCAGTTTCAGCCGGGACAGACCACAAGAGACCCAGTACTTC. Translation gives CASSFSRDRPQETQYF. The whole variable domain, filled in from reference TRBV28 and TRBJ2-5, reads DVKVTQSSRYLVKRTGEKVFLECVQDMDHENMFWYRQDPGLGLRLIYFSYDVKMKEKGDIPEGYSVSREKKERFSLILESASTNQTSMYLCASSFSRDRPQETQYFGPGTRLLVL.

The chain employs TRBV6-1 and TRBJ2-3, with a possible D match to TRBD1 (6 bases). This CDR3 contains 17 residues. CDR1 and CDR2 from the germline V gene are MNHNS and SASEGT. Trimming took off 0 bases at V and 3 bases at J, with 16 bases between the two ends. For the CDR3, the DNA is TGTGCCAGCAGTGAAGCGTTGCCGGGACAAGGAACAGATACGCAGTATTTT. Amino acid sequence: CASSEALPGQGTDTQYF.

Here the CDR3 reads CSVERSGANVLTF. CDR3 coding DNA: TGCAGCGTTGAGCGCTCTGGGGCCAACGTCCTGACTTTC. The chain combines TRBV29-1 with TRBJ2-6; D remains unclear. Germline CDR1 and CDR2: SQVTM and ANQGSEA. The CDR3 totals 13 residues. V lost 3 bases and J 0 bases, leaving 3 bases between the germline ends.

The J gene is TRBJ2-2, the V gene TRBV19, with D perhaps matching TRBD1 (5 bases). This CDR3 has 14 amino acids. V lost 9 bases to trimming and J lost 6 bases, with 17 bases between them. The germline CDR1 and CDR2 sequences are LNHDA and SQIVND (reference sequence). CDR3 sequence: CASQTVLLSGELFF. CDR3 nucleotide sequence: TGTGCCAGCCAGACAGTGCTGCTTTCCGGGGAGCTGTTTTTT.

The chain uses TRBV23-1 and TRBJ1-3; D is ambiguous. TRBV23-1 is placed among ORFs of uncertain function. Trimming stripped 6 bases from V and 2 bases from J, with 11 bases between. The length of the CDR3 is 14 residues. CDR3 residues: CASSPFFAGNTIYF. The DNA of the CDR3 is TGCGCCAGCAGCCCTTTCTTTGCTGGAAACACCATATATTTT.

The CDR3 reads CASSSLTENTEAFF. CDR3 DNA: TGTGCCAGCAGTTCCCTGACAGAGAACACTGAAGCTTTCTTT. The V and J genes are TRBV28 and TRBJ1-1; TRBD1 might be the D (5 bases). V gave up 4 bases and J gave up 1 base, with 10 bases separating them. Germline-derived CDR1 and CDR2 are MDHEN and SYDVKM. The length of the CDR3 is 14 residues.

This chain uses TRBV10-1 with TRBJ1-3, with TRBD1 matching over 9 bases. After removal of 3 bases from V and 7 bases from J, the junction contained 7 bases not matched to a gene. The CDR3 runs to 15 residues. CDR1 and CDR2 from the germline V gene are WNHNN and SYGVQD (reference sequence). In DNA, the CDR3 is TGCGCCAGCAGTGACCTGGGACAGGGAGGGAACACCATATATTTT. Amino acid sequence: CASSDLGQGGNTIYF.

CDR3 bases: TGTGCCAGCAGTTCTACTAGCGGAGCTAGCACAGATACGCAGTATTTT. It encodes CASSSTSGASTDTQYF. This chain connects TRBV25-1 to TRBJ2-3, with 8 bases aligning to TRBD2. The CDR3 runs 16 residues. Germline V gene lookup returns CDR1 MGHDK and CDR2 SYGVNS. With V trimmed by 5 bases and J by 0 bases, 7 bases remained unmatched.